This T cell receptor beta chain was observed in a study of blood T cell repertoires in COVID-19. Study-wide context: PBMCs, B-cell-depleted T cells, or T cells were the source of the cDNA or gDNA that made up the material.

Sequencing used immunoSEQ multiplex PCR; TCRdb keeps in-frame clones, though not all of them. The data show about 99,000 clones, 65% to 85% seen once. This CDR3 contains 13 residues. Germline values: CDR1 MNHNY, CDR2 SVGAGI (reference sequence). Trimming left V 8 bases short and J 0 bases short, with 8 bases between. This clonotype was obtained from a man aged 70 or older with active or convalescent COVID-19. The genes are TRBV6-6 and TRBJ1-5; D perhaps matches TRBD1 (5 bases). Specimen: peripheral blood. CDR3: CASDSNSNQPQHF. CDR3 DNA sequence: TGTGCCAGCGACAGTAATAGCAATCAGCCCCAGCATTTT.